Sequencing of this T cell receptor (beta chain) was carried out in a study of blood T cell repertoires in COVID-19. Germline-derived CDR1 and CDR2 are SGHTA and FQGTGA. This CDR3 has 13 amino acids. V was pared by 4 bases and J by 2 bases, with 8 bases between. Original handling: Researchers report that nucleated cell counts were estimated from reference gene primer amplification. Data came from immunoSEQ multiplex PCR; TCRdb stores just in-frame clones and leaves some out. The V and J calls and the clone size are those of that table, but D and trimming were determined from the DNA. The sample records fewer than 120,000 clones, roughly four fifths being singletons.

The chain links TRBV7-3 to TRBJ2-5, with unresolved D. Sequencing was done on a sample of peripheral blood. The TCR originated in a woman aged 55-69 years with acute or convalescent COVID-19. CDR3 loop: CASSSWRQETQYF. The DNA for the CDR3 is TGTGCCAGCAGCTCCTGGCGGCAAGAGACCCAGTACTTC.